These 18 T cell receptor beta chains share one sample of origin, sequenced in a study of metastatic and nonmetastatic thyroid tumors. No treatment of any kind had been given to any patient before thyroid surgery. TCRdb re-processed the PCR reads through MiXCR. The profile covers over 35,000 clones, with around 17% appearing a single time and 9% to 10% taken by the ten largest. Sequencing was done on a sample of tumor tissue. Receptors were obtained from a female donor with papillary thyroid cancer or a benign thyroid nodule (not recorded which). Some clones in this sample may be carry-over from other donors' samples.

The rearrangement uses TRBV6-2 or TRBV6-3 and TRBJ1-1, with 7 bases that match TRBD1. This CDR3 comprises 14 residues. CDR1 and CDR2 from the germline V gene are MNHEY and SVGEGT. Germline trimming cut 5 bases from V and 3 bases from J; bases unmatched to any gene: 6. This chain's CDR3 is CASSTDRADTEAFF. DNA for the CDR3: TGTGCCAGCAGTACTGACAGGGCGGACACTGAAGCTTTCTTT.

J is TRBJ2-2 and V is TRBV24-1; D gene unclear. The germline gives CDR1 KGHDR, CDR2 SFDVKD. The CDR3 extends over 14 amino acids. Trimming cost V 5 bases and J 5 bases, with 11 bases left between them. The CDR3 loop is CATSGDADTGELFF. In DNA form, the CDR3 reads TGTGCCACCAGTGGTGACGCGGATACCGGGGAGCTGTTTTTT.

Remarks on this clone: With a much larger clone just one base away, this may be a read error. Other nucleotide sequences in the sample specify the same CDR3. The rearrangement uses TRBV3-1 and TRBJ2-1, with D hard to call. The germline V gene has CDR1 LGHDT and CDR2 YNNKEL (reference sequence). The CDR3 runs to 15 residues. Trimming left V 3 bases short and J 2 bases short, with 11 bases between. The chain's CDR3 is CASSQDGTTYNEQFF. CDR3 DNA: TGTGCCAGCAGCCAGGACGGCACTACCTACAATGAGCAGTTCTTC.

This clone was seen ten or more times. The final CDR3 position lacks the conserved phenylalanine or tryptophan, pointing to a likely read error. This sequence joins TRBV5-8 and TRBJ2-7; D ambiguous. Germline CDR1 and CDR2: SGHTS and YDEGEE. The CDR3 runs to 13 residues. Trimming took off 1 base at V and 2 bases at J, with 7 bases between the two ends. The chain's CDR3 is CASSLNRPYEQYL. CDR3 DNA: TGTGCCAGCAGCTTGAACAGACCCTACGAGCAGTACCTC.

The J gene is TRBJ2-7, the V gene TRBV5-1; 7 bases are shared with TRBD1. After removal of 2 bases from V and 3 bases from J, the junction contained 5 bases not matched to a gene. The CDR3 is 14 residues long. Germline-derived CDR1 and CDR2 are SGHRS and YFSETQ. This CDR3 reads CASSFRDRNYEQYF. In DNA, the CDR3 is TGCGCCAGCAGCTTCCGGGACAGAAACTACGAGCAGTACTTC.

This clone appeared a few times. CDR3 amino acids: CASIPSNRENTEAFF. The DNA of the CDR3 is TGTGCCAGCATCCCATCCAACAGGGAAAACACTGAAGCTTTCTTT. This sequence joins TRBV12-3 or TRBV12-4 and TRBJ1-1; possibly TRBD1 for D (6 bases). The CDR3 consists of 15 residues. Trimming stripped 7 bases from V and 2 bases from J, with 17 bases between.

V is TRBV2 and J is TRBJ2-7, with TRBD1 identical over 8 bases. The CDR3 totals 13 residues. From germline, CDR1 is SNHLY and CDR2 FYNNEI. With V trimmed by 8 bases and J by 9 bases, 12 bases remained unmatched. CDR3 amino acids: CASATGASKGQYF. The CDR3 DNA is TGTGCCAGCGCGACAGGGGCCTCGAAAGGGCAGTACTTC.

The sample holds many counts of this clone. The chain links TRBV30 to TRBJ1-3; no clear D gene. Germline CDR1 is GTSNPN and CDR2 is SVGIG (reference sequence). The germline V and J ends were trimmed by 8 bases and 0 bases, with 14 bases remaining between them. The CDR3 extends over 14 amino acids. CDR3: CAAVRGSSGNTIYF. The CDR3 region has the DNA TGTGCCGCTGTACGGGGTAGCTCTGGAAACACCATATATTTT.

In this sample, this clone turned up many times. The chain has TRBV18 and TRBJ1-1; TRBD1 aligns across 9 bases. The CDR3 length is 14 residues. Trimming took 4 bases from V and 7 from J; bases not matched to a gene: 7. Germline V gene data show CDR1 as KGHSH and CDR2 as LQKENI. The CDR3 protein is CASSLSRDRVEAFF. The CDR3 DNA sequence: TGTGCCAGCTCACTGTCCCGGGACAGGGTTGAAGCTTTCTTT.

As to this clone: At one end, the junction sequence differs from germline, possibly due to a read error. The chain joins TRBV5-6 to TRBJ1-1, with no clear D. Germline V gives CDR1 SGHDT, CDR2 YYEEEE. This CDR3 has 14 amino acids. CDR3 sequence: CAISPGVWRTEAFF. As DNA, the CDR3 is TGTGCCATCAGCCCTGGCGTGTGGCGGACTGAAGCTTTCTTT.

This clone was seen ten or more times. This chain links TRBV6-1 with TRBJ2-2; TRBD1 is a possible D gene (6 bases). Germline lookup yields CDR1 MNHNS and CDR2 SASEGT. Trimming shortened V by 7 bases and J by 6 bases, and 18 bases separated the two germline ends. The CDR3 length is 15 residues. The CDR3, as DNA: TGTGCCAGCACAACTCCAGGGGTAAACGCCGGGGAGCTGTTTTTT. Its protein product is CASTTPGVNAGELFF.

This clone was seen many times. The genes are TRBV19 and TRBJ2-7; either TRBD1 or TRBD2 may fit D (5 bases each). There are 15 residues in the CDR3. Trimming cost V 3 bases and J 0 bases, with 12 bases left between them. Germline CDR1 is LNHDA and CDR2 is SQIVND (reference sequence). The CDR3 loop reads CASSMIGTASYEQYF. For the CDR3, the DNA is TGTGCCAGTAGTATGATCGGGACGGCCTCCTACGAGCAGTACTTC.

There are many counts of this clone. Here the CDR3 reads CASSLQRNTGELFF. The CDR3, as DNA: TGTGCCAGCAGCTTGCAGCGAAACACCGGGGAGCTGTTTTTT. This rearrangement joins TRBV7-8 to TRBJ2-2; D uncertain. The V end lost 3 bases, the J end lost 2 bases, and 7 bases lay between the germline ends. Germline values: CDR1 SGHVS, CDR2 FQNEAQ. This CDR3 spans 14 amino acids. The whole variable domain, remainder taken from reference TRBV7-8 and TRBJ2-2, is GAGVSQSPRYKVAKRGQDVALRCDPISGHVSLFWYQQALGQGPEFLTYFQNEAQLDKSGLPSDRFFAERPEGSVSTLKIQRTQQEDSAVYLCASSLQRNTGELFFGEGSRLTVL.

With regard to this clone: Relative to the germline gene, one junction end is altered; a read error may explain this. J is TRBJ1-2 and V is TRBV4-3; no reliable D call. Germline CDR1 LGHNA, CDR2 YSLEER. There are 15 residues in the CDR3. The CDR3 spells CASTQDLGQSYGYTF. The CDR3 nucleotides read TGCGCCAGCACCCAAGATCTTGGGCAGAGCTATGGCTACACCTTC.

In its sample, this clone ranks as medium-sized. This chain connects TRBV6-5 to TRBJ2-2, with 8 nucleotides matching TRBD2. From germline, CDR1 is MNHEY and CDR2 SVGAGI. The CDR3 runs 15 residues. The trim removed 2 bases at V and 6 bases at J, leaving 5 bases unmatched. CDR3 protein: CASSYSTRGAGELFF. As DNA, the CDR3 is TGTGCCAGCAGTTACAGCACGCGGGGGGCCGGGGAGCTGTTTTTT.

This clone occurred many times. V is TRBV28 and J is TRBJ2-7; tentatively, D is TRBD2 (5 bases). CDR1 is MDHEN and CDR2 is SYDVKM in the germline V gene. Deletions cut 4 bases from V and 0 bases from J, with 7 bases between. The CDR3 extends over 13 amino acids. The DNA for the CDR3 is TGTGCCAGCAGTTACGGGAACTCCTACGAGCAGTACTTC. It yields the protein CASSYGNSYEQYF.

By share, this clone counts as medium-sized. The chain carries TRBV20-1 and TRBJ1-6; no clear D. CDR3 length: 15 amino acids. Germline loops: CDR1 DFQATT, CDR2 SNEGSKA (reference sequence). The germline V and J ends were trimmed by 0 bases and 9 bases, with 15 bases remaining between them. The CDR3 sequence is CSAREATSLRSPLHF. DNA of the CDR3: TGCAGTGCTAGAGAGGCGACCAGCCTTCGTTCACCCCTCCACTTT.

This clone was seen ten or more times. The chain links TRBV19 to TRBJ2-3, with TRBD1 matching 9 bases. CDR3 length: 14 amino acids. V was clipped by 6 bases and J by 0 bases; unmatched bases: 1. Germline V gene lookup returns CDR1 LNHDA and CDR2 SQIVND (reference sequence). CDR3 amino acids: CASRDRGSTDTQYF. CDR3 DNA sequence: TGTGCCAGTAGGGACAGGGGAAGCACAGATACGCAGTATTTT.